These T cell receptor beta chains were read from a single sample in a study of T cell responses to AZD1222 COVID-19 vaccine. TCRdb keeps only in-frame clones here, not all; method: immunoSEQ multiplex PCR. The table records 130,000 to 150,000 clones, approximately 90% of them present only once. This sample comprised peripheral blood, obtained on day 0 of AZD1222 vaccination. These receptors came from an adult in good health. Both conserved end residues are part of each CDR3. Each record gives: clone size, V gene, J gene, D gene, CDR3 DNA, CDR3 protein. A D gene is named only where the DNA matches it firmly. The size entry is marked missing in some rows and otherwise reads once, few, many or a size class.

>.|TRBV6-1|TRBJ2-2|.
TGTGCCAGCAGTGAAAGGAAAGCGTCTCCGACCGGGGAGCTGTTTTTT
CASSERKASPTGELFF
>.|TRBV30|TRBJ1-2|.
TGTGCCTGGGATAGCTATGGCTACACCTTC
CAWDSYGYTF
>once|TRBV5-8|TRBJ1-5|.
TGTGCCAGCAGCTTGGGCAATCAGCCCCAGCATTTT
CASSLGNQPQHF
>.|TRBV2|TRBJ1-3|.
TGTGCCAGCAGTGAAGGAGGAGCGGGGGGAAACACCATATATTTT
CASSEGGAGGNTIYF
>.|TRBV3-1/TRBV3-2|TRBJ1-4|.
TGTGCCAGCAGCCAAGGTTCGATCACTGAAAAACTGTTTTTT
CASSQGSITEKLFF
>.|TRBV10-3|TRBJ2-1|.
TGTGCCTCGGGACCGCTAACCTCAGGGTACAATGAGCAGTTCTTC
CASGPLTSGYNEQFF
>.|TRBV11-3|TRBJ2-1|.
TGTGCCAGCAGCCTAGGGAAAGTGGATGAGCAGTTCTTC
CASSLGKVDEQFF
>.|TRBV30|TRBJ2-1|TRBD2
TGTGCCTGGCGGACTAGCGGACCATACAATGAGCAGTTCTTC
CAWRTSGPYNEQFF
>.|TRBV4-3|TRBJ1-3|.
TGCGCCAGCAGCCAAGATGGAGCGAGCTCTGGAAACACCATATATTTT
CASSQDGASSGNTIYF
>.|TRBV7-9|TRBJ2-3|TRBD2
TGTGGCAGCCGTCGGCGGGGGGGTGAGGATACGCAGTATTTT
CGSRRRGGEDTQYF
>.|TRBV29-1|TRBJ2-1|.
TGCAGCCATAGACAGCTGAAGGGCGGCAATGAGCAGTTCTTC
CSHRQLKGGNEQFF
>once|TRBV4-1|TRBJ1-1|.
TGCGCCAGCAGCCAAGTTGACCGGGACACTGAAGCTTTCTTT
CASSQVDRDTEAFF
>.|TRBV6-5|TRBJ1-2|.
TGTGCCAGCAGTTACTCGAGGGGGGCGTTCACCTTC
CASSYSRGAFTF
>.|TRBV24-1|TRBJ1-3|.
TGTGCCACCAGTGACCTCCCAGGGGCGCGGGGAAACACCATATATTTT
CATSDLPGARGNTIYF
>.|TRBV21-1|TRBJ2-5|.
TGTGCCAGCACCCAAAGGGGTCCCCTAGAACCGACCGCTCAAGAGACCCAGTACTTC
CASTQRGPLEPTAQETQYF
>once|TRBV5-1|TRBJ1-1|.
TGCGCCAGCAGCCCCTCCTTTAGGGCTGAAGCTTTCTTT
CASSPSFRAEAFF
>.|TRBV6-6|TRBJ1-6|TRBD1
TGTGCCAGCAGTCCCGGGACAGGGGGTTCACCCCTCCACTTT
CASSPGTGGSPLHF
>.|TRBV24-1|TRBJ2-7|TRBD2
TGTGCCACCAGCCACGGGGGGTCGTACGAGCAGTACTTC
CATSHGGSYEQYF
>.|TRBV2|TRBJ2-7|TRBD1
TGTGCCAGCAGTGATAGACAGGGGGTACTCTACGAGCAGTACTTC
CASSDRQGVLYEQYF
>.|TRBV28|TRBJ1-2|.
TGTGCCAGCAGGCCGACAGCCTTCTATGGCTACACCTTC
CASRPTAFYGYTF
>.|TRBV6-6|TRBJ1-3|.
TGTGCCACCCAGGGGTGGGGGGCCGGAGGAAACACCATATATTTT
CATQGWGAGGNTIYF
>.|TRBV28|TRBJ1-2|TRBD1
TGTGCCAGCAGCCGGACAGGGCGTGGCTACACCTTC
CASSRTGRGYTF
>few|TRBV6-5|TRBJ1-1|TRBD1
TGTGCCAGCCTAGGACAGGGGGCGACGAACACTGAAGCTTTCTTT
CASLGQGATNTEAFF
>.|TRBV19|TRBJ1-2|TRBD1
TGTGCCAGTAGTAACAAGGACAGGGGTAACTATGGCTACACCTTC
CASSNKDRGNYGYTF
>.|TRBV15|TRBJ2-3|.
TGTGCCACCAGCAGAGATCAAGGTAGCACAGATACGCAGTATTTT
CATSRDQGSTDTQYF
>once|TRBV5-1|TRBJ2-4|.
TGCGCCAGCAGCTTGGCCGTTACGACTAGTCGGATTCAGTACTTC
CASSLAVTTSRIQYF
>.|TRBV7-8|TRBJ2-7|TRBD1
TGTGCCAGCAGCTATGGGACAGGGGGATGGTACGAGCAGTACTTC
CASSYGTGGWYEQYF
>.|TRBV5-1|TRBJ1-2|.
TGCGCCAGCAGCTTGGGTCCTTACGGCTACACCTTC
CASSLGPYGYTF
>.|TRBV5-1|TRBJ2-3|.
TGCGCCAGCACCACCCAAACCGGGACTAGCACAGATACGCAGTATTTT
CASTTQTGTSTDTQYF
>.|TRBV27|TRBJ1-2|TRBD1
TGTGCCAGCAGTCGGGGACAGGGTAATTATGGCTACACCTTC
CASSRGQGNYGYTF
>.|TRBV3-1/TRBV3-2|TRBJ2-3|TRBD1
TGTGCCAGCGGGACAGGGGGCTACACAGATACGCAGTATTTT
CASGTGGYTDTQYF
>.|TRBV7-2|TRBJ2-1|.
TGTGCCAGCAGCTATGATGGGACCACCTCCTACAATGAGCAGTTCTTC
CASSYDGTTSYNEQFF
>few|TRBV23-1|TRBJ2-2|.
TGCGCCAGCAGTCAGAGTCCGCCCGGGGAGCTGTTTTTT
CASSQSPPGELFF
>.|TRBV27|TRBJ1-5|.
TGTGCCAGCAGTCCTGGGGGCCGAGGGAATCAGCCCCAGCATTTT
CASSPGGRGNQPQHF
>.|TRBV3-1/TRBV3-2|TRBJ1-1|.
TGTGCCAGCAGCCAACTTGAACAGAGAGCTTTCTTT
CASSQLEQRAFF
>.|TRBV6-5|TRBJ1-1|TRBD1
TGTGCCAGCAGTTACAGGGGGCGGAACACTGAAGCTTTCTTT
CASSYRGRNTEAFF
>once|TRBV5-5|TRBJ2-1|.
TGTGCCAGCAGCTCGGGACACCAGAGCTCCTACAATGAGCAGTTCTTC
CASSSGHQSSYNEQFF
>.|TRBV5-5|TRBJ1-1|.
TGTGCCAGCAGCTATAATACACAAAACACTGAAGCTTTCTTT
CASSYNTQNTEAFF
>.|TRBV7-9|TRBJ2-3|TRBD1
TGTGCCAGCAGCCTCCAGGGGGAACGCACAGATACGCAGTATTTT
CASSLQGERTDTQYF
>.|TRBV4-1|TRBJ2-7|TRBD2
TGCGCCAGCAGCCCACCGGGACTAAGTGCAGGGCAGTACTTC
CASSPPGLSAGQYF
>.|TRBV10-2|TRBJ2-5|.
TGCGCCAGCAGTGAGTCGGCGGAGACCCAGTACTTC
CASSESAETQYF
>.|TRBV2|TRBJ1-6|TRBD1
TGTGCCAGCAGGATTACAGGGGGCGTTAATTCACCCCTCCACTTT
CASRITGGVNSPLHF
>.|TRBV28|TRBJ1-2|.
TGTGCCACCATGGCCCGATATGGCTACACCTTC
CATMARYGYTF
>once|TRBV11-1|TRBJ2-7|TRBD1
TGTGCCAGCAGCTTATCGGCAGGGGGCTACGAGCAGTACTTC
CASSLSAGGYEQYF
>.|TRBV19|TRBJ2-2|.
TGTGCCAGTGGGACATACACCGGGGAGCTGTTTTTT
CASGTYTGELFF
>.|TRBV20-1|TRBJ1-2|.
TGCAGTGCTAGATCGTCCTATGGCTACACCTTC
CSARSSYGYTF
>once|TRBV2|TRBJ1-2|.
TGTGCCAGCAGTGATGGAAGGGGAAATCGTGGACATGGCTACACCTTC
CASSDGRGNRGHGYTF
>.|TRBV18|TRBJ1-1|TRBD1
TGTGCCAGCTATAGTGCAGGGGGGGTGAACACTGAAGCTTTCTTT
CASYSAGGVNTEAFF
>.|TRBV7-9|TRBJ2-5|.
TGTGCCAGCAGCCGGGGGCGGACAGCCCAAGAGACCCAGTACTTC
CASSRGRTAQETQYF
>.|TRBV5-1|TRBJ1-2|TRBD1
TGCGCCAGCAGCCCCCATGACAGGGGGGGGACTAACTATGGCTACACCTTC
CASSPHDRGGTNYGYTF
>.|TRBV18|TRBJ1-1|TRBD1
TGTGCCAGCTCACCCCCGACAGGGGTGAACACTGAAGCTTTCTTT
CASSPPTGVNTEAFF
>.|TRBV28|TRBJ1-3|TRBD1
TGTGCCAGCAGTTTGAGAGGGGGCCACTCTGGAAACACCATATATTTT
CASSLRGGHSGNTIYF